A selection of T cell receptor beta chains follows, all from one sample in a study of blood T cell repertoires in COVID-19. The assay was immunoSEQ multiplex PCR, and TCRdb's table has in-frame clones only and misses some. Here the sample spans roughly 140,000 clones, approximately 90% being singletons. Sequencing used peripheral blood. The receptors shown here come from a human donor in a cohort sampled during active COVID-19. Both conserved end residues are part of each CDR3. A row's size may be missing; if present it is once, few, many or a size class.

CDR3aa: CASSQDPGQTMNTEAFF; abundance: few; j_gene: TRBJ1-1; v_gene: TRBV4-1
CDR3aa: CASSLVSPTNRFGYEQYF; abundance: NA; j_gene: TRBJ2-7; v_gene: TRBV5-1
CDR3aa: CASSFSGSFTDTQYF; abundance: NA; j_gene: TRBJ2-3; v_gene: TRBV7-9
CDR3aa: CASSSGSLMNTEAFF; abundance: NA; j_gene: TRBJ1-1; v_gene: TRBV6-5
CDR3aa: CASSPRGQSFQAFF; abundance: NA; j_gene: TRBJ1-1; v_gene: TRBV3-1/TRBV3-2
CDR3aa: CASSITTGGSPGANVLTF; abundance: NA; j_gene: TRBJ2-6; v_gene: TRBV19
CDR3aa: CASSLPDRGMDEQYF; abundance: once; j_gene: TRBJ2-7; v_gene: TRBV7-9
CDR3aa: CASSSVLQGASYNEQFF; abundance: NA; j_gene: TRBJ2-1; v_gene: TRBV27
CDR3aa: CASSYRGRTYEQYF; abundance: NA; j_gene: TRBJ2-7; v_gene: TRBV6-5
CDR3aa: CASSFRGGDTEAFF; abundance: NA; j_gene: TRBJ1-1; v_gene: TRBV27
CDR3aa: CASSPVVSMNTEAFF; abundance: once; j_gene: TRBJ1-1; v_gene: TRBV18
CDR3aa: CASSSSGGYGEQYF; abundance: NA; j_gene: TRBJ2-7; v_gene: TRBV6-2/TRBV6-3
CDR3aa: CASSLRGETQYF; abundance: NA; j_gene: TRBJ2-5; v_gene: TRBV5-8
CDR3aa: CASSDPAGTGMYGYTF; abundance: NA; j_gene: TRBJ1-2; v_gene: TRBV2
CDR3aa: CASRQSRDRGRDTEAFF; abundance: NA; j_gene: TRBJ1-1; v_gene: TRBV4-3
CDR3aa: CASSRGQRETQYF; abundance: NA; j_gene: TRBJ2-5; v_gene: TRBV25-1
CDR3aa: CASSTGTSGVEQYF; abundance: NA; j_gene: TRBJ2-7; v_gene: TRBV27
CDR3aa: CASREGDTFLNIQYF; abundance: NA; j_gene: TRBJ2-4; v_gene: TRBV2
CDR3aa: CASSLLGTGDQPQHF; abundance: NA; j_gene: TRBJ1-5; v_gene: TRBV11-2
CDR3aa: CASSPSAGRGNQPQHF; abundance: NA; j_gene: TRBJ1-5; v_gene: TRBV18
CDR3aa: CASSWDRGVTEAFF; abundance: NA; j_gene: TRBJ1-1; v_gene: TRBV5-6
CDR3aa: CASRRELTSGTQYF; abundance: NA; j_gene: TRBJ2-5; v_gene: TRBV4-2
CDR3aa: CASSQGEGLAGSSYNEQFF; abundance: NA; j_gene: TRBJ2-1; v_gene: TRBV4-2
CDR3aa: CASSLQGFTGELFF; abundance: NA; j_gene: TRBJ2-2; v_gene: TRBV6-2/TRBV6-3
CDR3aa: CASSRGDPNSPLHF; abundance: NA; j_gene: TRBJ1-6; v_gene: TRBV3-1/TRBV3-2
CDR3aa: CASSPILAGGSTDTQYF; abundance: NA; j_gene: TRBJ2-3; v_gene: TRBV18
CDR3aa: CASSGGAEQFF; abundance: NA; j_gene: TRBJ2-1; v_gene: TRBV6-2/TRBV6-3
CDR3aa: CASSSGQGACYEQYF; abundance: few; j_gene: TRBJ2-7; v_gene: TRBV21-1
CDR3aa: CASSLLRGGETQYF; abundance: NA; j_gene: TRBJ2-5; v_gene: TRBV27
CDR3aa: CASSYGQATGNTIYF; abundance: few; j_gene: TRBJ1-3; v_gene: TRBV5-1
CDR3aa: CASTGQGRQPQHF; abundance: once; j_gene: TRBJ1-5; v_gene: TRBV19
CDR3aa: CASSLGLAEEEKLFF; abundance: once; j_gene: TRBJ1-4; v_gene: TRBV5-4
CDR3aa: CASSESRQGDTEAFF; abundance: once; j_gene: TRBJ1-1; v_gene: TRBV25-1
CDR3aa: CASSEGHRGAYGYTF; abundance: NA; j_gene: TRBJ1-2; v_gene: TRBV9
CDR3aa: CSVKNRDRGGEQYF; abundance: NA; j_gene: TRBJ2-7; v_gene: TRBV29-1
CDR3aa: CASSEGGGGPSSYEQYF; abundance: NA; j_gene: TRBJ2-7; v_gene: TRBV6-1
CDR3aa: CASTPDRGLYEQYF; abundance: NA; j_gene: TRBJ2-7; v_gene: TRBV6-5
CDR3aa: CASWNRGVDSRTIYF; abundance: NA; j_gene: TRBJ1-3; v_gene: TRBV19
CDR3aa: CASSSPPGTGRGTEAFF; abundance: NA; j_gene: TRBJ1-1; v_gene: TRBV6-2/TRBV6-3
CDR3aa: CASSLRHSNQPQHF; abundance: NA; j_gene: TRBJ1-5; v_gene: TRBV5-6
CDR3aa: CASSHPTGTGSPLHF; abundance: NA; j_gene: TRBJ1-6; v_gene: TRBV3-1/TRBV3-2
CDR3aa: CATSSGEVSNQPQHF; abundance: NA; j_gene: TRBJ1-5; v_gene: TRBV15
CDR3aa: CASHRGGSTDTQYF; abundance: NA; j_gene: TRBJ2-3; v_gene: TRBV3-1/TRBV3-2
CDR3aa: CASSQDPGTATYEQYF; abundance: NA; j_gene: TRBJ2-7; v_gene: TRBV4-1
CDR3aa: CSVKGGIGYTF; abundance: NA; j_gene: TRBJ1-2; v_gene: TRBV20-1
CDR3aa: CASTSGGQSTDTQYF; abundance: NA; j_gene: TRBJ2-3; v_gene: TRBV5-1
CDR3aa: CASSVGSRESVIDYTF; abundance: NA; j_gene: TRBJ1-2; v_gene: TRBV9
CDR3aa: CSASLRQGATEAFF; abundance: NA; j_gene: TRBJ1-1; v_gene: TRBV20-1
CDR3aa: CASSAGAPGPQHF; abundance: NA; j_gene: TRBJ1-5; v_gene: TRBV12-3/TRBV12-4
CDR3aa: CASSPGGLASYEQYF; abundance: NA; j_gene: TRBJ2-7; v_gene: TRBV9
CDR3aa: CASSWDINYGYTF; abundance: NA; j_gene: TRBJ1-2; v_gene: TRBV5-1
CDR3aa: CSARDKAGVVF; abundance: NA; j_gene: TRBJ2-1; v_gene: TRBV20-1
CDR3aa: CASSLGQGGTDTQYF; abundance: NA; j_gene: TRBJ2-3; v_gene: TRBV5-1
CDR3aa: CASSDGGSTNYGYTF; abundance: NA; j_gene: TRBJ1-2; v_gene: TRBV5-1
CDR3aa: CASSSGLAGGWRQFF; abundance: NA; j_gene: TRBJ2-1; v_gene: TRBV6-2/TRBV6-3
CDR3aa: CASSQGVYGTGRGLGNQPQHF; abundance: NA; j_gene: TRBJ1-5; v_gene: TRBV4-1
CDR3aa: CASSQLAGGLGQFF; abundance: NA; j_gene: TRBJ2-1; v_gene: TRBV3-1/TRBV3-2
CDR3aa: CASSDTRQGWENTIYF; abundance: NA; j_gene: TRBJ1-3; v_gene: TRBV25-1